This T cell receptor beta chain emerged from a study of OX40 agonist ivuxolimab in advanced cancers. For the study at large: The dose-escalation cohort was about 80% male, with a mean age of about 60 years, ranging roughly 20 to 90. Partial responses were observed in three patients, of whom one had hepatocellular carcinoma and two had cutaneous melanoma. Notes on the study in general: Expanded clones tended on average to be more numerous among CD8+ T cells than CD4+. Normalized expansion of T-cell clones was also low for some nonresponders.

The repertoire was sequenced with immunoSEQ multiplex PCR; TCRdb's copy has only in-frame clones and lacks some. The sample shows tens of thousands of clones, around 82% of them seen only once. As to this clone: The target antigen is unknown.

This specimen consisted of CD4+ or CD8+ T cells sorted from blood, obtained in a trial of the OX40 agonist ivuxolimab. This TCR came from an adult with an advanced solid tumor such as melanoma, head and neck, liver or kidney cancer.

The CDR3 region has the DNA TGCGCCAGCAGTTTCTTCACAACCTCCTACGAGCAGTACTTC. The encoded protein is CASSFFTTSYEQYF. The rearrangement joins TRBV5-1 to TRBJ2-7, with D uncertain. Germline V gives CDR1 SGHRS, CDR2 YFSETQ. The CDR3 is made up of 14 amino acids. The ends were cut back, 5 bases at V and 0 bases at J, with 12 bases in the middle.